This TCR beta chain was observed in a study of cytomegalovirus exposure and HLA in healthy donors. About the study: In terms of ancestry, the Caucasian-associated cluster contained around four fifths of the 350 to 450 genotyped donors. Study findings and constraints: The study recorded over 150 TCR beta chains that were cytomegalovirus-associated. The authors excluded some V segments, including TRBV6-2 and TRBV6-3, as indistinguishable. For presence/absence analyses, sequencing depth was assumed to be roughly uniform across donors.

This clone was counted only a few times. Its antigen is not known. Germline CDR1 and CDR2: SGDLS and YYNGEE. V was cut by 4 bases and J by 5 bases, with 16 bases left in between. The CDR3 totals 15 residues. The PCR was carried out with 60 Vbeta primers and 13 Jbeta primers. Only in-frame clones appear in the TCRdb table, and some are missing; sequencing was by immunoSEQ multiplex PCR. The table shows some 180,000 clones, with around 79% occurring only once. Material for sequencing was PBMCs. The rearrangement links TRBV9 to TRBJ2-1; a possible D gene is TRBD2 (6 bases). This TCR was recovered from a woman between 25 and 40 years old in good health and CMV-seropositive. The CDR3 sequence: CASSLREYGDNEQFF. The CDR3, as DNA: TGTGCCAGCAGCTTGCGGGAATACGGGGACAATGAGCAGTTCTTC.